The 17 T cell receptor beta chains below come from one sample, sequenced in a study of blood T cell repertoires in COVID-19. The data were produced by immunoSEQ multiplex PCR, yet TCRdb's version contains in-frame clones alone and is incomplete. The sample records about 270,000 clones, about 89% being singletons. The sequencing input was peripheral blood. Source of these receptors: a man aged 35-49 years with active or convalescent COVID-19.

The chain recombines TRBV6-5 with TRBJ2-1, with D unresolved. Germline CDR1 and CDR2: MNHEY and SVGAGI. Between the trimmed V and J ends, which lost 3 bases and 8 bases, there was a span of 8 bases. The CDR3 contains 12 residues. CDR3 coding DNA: TGTGCCAGCAGTTATAACTTGGATGAGCAGTTCTTC. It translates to CASSYNLDEQFF.

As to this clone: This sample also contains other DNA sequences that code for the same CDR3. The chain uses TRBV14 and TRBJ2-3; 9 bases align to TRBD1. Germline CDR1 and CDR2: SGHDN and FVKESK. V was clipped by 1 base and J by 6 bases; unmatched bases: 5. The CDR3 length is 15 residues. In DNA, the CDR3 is TGTGCCAGCAGCCAAGTGGGACAGGGAGTGGATACGCAGTATTTT. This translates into CASSQVGQGVDTQYF.

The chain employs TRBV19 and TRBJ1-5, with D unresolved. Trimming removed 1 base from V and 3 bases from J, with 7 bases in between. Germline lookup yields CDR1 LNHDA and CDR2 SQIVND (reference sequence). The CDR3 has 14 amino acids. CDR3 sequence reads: CASSIGGNNQPQHF. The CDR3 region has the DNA TGTGCCAGTAGTATAGGAGGGAACAATCAGCCCCAGCATTTT.

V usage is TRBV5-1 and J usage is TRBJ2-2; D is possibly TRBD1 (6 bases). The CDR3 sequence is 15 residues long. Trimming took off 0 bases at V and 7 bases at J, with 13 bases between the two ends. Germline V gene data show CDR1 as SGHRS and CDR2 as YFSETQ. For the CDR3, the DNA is TGCGCCAGCAGCTTGGGACCAGGACAGCACGGGGAGCTGTTTTTT. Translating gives CASSLGPGQHGELFF. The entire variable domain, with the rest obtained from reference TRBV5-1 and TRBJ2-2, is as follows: KAGVTQTPRYLIKTRGQQVTLSCSPISGHRSVSWYQQTPGQGLQFLFEYFSETQRNKGNFPGRFSGRQFSNSRSEMNVSTLELGDSALYLCASSLGPGQHGELFFGEGSRLTVL.

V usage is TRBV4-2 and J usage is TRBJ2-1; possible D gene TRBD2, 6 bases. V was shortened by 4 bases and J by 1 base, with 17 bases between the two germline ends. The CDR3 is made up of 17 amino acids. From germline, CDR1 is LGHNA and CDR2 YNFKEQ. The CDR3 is CASSPGDGRTSYNEQFF. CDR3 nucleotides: TGTGCCAGCAGCCCGGGTGACGGGAGAACATCCTACAATGAGCAGTTCTTC.

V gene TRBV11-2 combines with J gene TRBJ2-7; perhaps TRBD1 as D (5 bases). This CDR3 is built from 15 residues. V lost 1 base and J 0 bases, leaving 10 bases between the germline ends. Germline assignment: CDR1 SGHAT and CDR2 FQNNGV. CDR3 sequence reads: CASSLVRVDSYEQYF. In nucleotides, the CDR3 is TGTGCCAGCAGCTTAGTCAGGGTCGACTCCTACGAGCAGTACTTC.

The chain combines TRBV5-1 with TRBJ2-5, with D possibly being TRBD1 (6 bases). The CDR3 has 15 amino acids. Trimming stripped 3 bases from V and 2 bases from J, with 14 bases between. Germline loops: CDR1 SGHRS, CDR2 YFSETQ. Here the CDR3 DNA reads TGCGCCAGCAGCTCGCAAGGACAGAGACAAGAGACCCAGTACTTC. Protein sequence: CASSSQGQRQETQYF.

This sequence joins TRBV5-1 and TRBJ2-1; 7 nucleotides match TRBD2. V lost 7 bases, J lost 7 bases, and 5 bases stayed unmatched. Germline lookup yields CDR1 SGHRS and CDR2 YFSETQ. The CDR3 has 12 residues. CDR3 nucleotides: TGCGCCAGCGGAGAAGCGGGGAATGAGCAGTTCTTC. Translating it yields CASGEAGNEQFF.

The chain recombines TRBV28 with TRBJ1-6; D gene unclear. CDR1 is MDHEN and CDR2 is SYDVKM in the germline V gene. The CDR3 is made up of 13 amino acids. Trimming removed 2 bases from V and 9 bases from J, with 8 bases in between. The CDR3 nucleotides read TGTGCCAGCAGTTTAAGTGAGTTTTCACCCCTCCACTTT. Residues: CASSLSEFSPLHF.

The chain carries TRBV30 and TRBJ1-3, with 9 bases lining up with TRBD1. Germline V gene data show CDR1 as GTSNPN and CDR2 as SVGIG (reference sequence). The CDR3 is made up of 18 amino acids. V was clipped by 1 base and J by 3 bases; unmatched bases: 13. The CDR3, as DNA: TGTGCCTGGAGTGCTAGACAGGGGGGTGCCGTCTATGGAAACACCATATATTTT. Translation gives CAWSARQGGAVYGNTIYF. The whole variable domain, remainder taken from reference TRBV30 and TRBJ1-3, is SQTIHQWPATLVQPVGSPLSLECTVEGTSNPNLYWYRQAAGRGLQLLFYSVGIGQISSEVPQNLSASRPQDRQFILSSKKLLLSDSGFYLCAWSARQGGAVYGNTIYFGEGSWLTVV.

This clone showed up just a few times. CDR3 amino acids: CASSEVLGLYEQYF. The DNA of the CDR3 is TGTGCCAGCTCGGAGGTGCTGGGCCTCTACGAGCAGTACTTC. This chain joins TRBV18 and TRBJ2-7, with a tentative D call TRBD2 (5 bases). With 6 bases removed from V and 3 bases from J, the gap between germline ends came to 15 bases. This CDR3 spans 14 amino acids. The germline gives CDR1 KGHSH, CDR2 LQKENI.

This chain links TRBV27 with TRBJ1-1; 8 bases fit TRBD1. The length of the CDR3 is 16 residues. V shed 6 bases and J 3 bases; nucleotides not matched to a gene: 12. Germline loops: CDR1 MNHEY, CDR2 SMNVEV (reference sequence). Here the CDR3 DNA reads TGTGCCAGCAGCCAGCTCCTAGGACAGGGTCACACTGAAGCTTTCTTT. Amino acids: CASSQLLGQGHTEAFF.

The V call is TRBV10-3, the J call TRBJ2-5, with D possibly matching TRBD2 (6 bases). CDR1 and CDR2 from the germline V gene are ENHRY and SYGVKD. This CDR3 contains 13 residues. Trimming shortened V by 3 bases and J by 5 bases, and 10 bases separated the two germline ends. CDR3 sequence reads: CAISEGTAETQYF. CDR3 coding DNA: TGTGCCATCAGTGAAGGGACTGCTGAGACCCAGTACTTC.

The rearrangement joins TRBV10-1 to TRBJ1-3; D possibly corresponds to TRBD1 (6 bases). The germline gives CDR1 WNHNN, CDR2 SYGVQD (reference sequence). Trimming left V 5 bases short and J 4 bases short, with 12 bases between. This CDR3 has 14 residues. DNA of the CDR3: TGCGCCAGCAGTTTAGGGGGTGGCGGAAACACCATATATTTT. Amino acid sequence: CASSLGGGGNTIYF.

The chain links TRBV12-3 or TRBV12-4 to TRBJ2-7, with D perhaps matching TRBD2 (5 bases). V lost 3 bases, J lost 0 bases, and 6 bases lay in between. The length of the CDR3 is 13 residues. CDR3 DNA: TGTGCCAGCAGTTTGAGGGCCTCCTACGAGCAGTACTTC. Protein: CASSLRASYEQYF.

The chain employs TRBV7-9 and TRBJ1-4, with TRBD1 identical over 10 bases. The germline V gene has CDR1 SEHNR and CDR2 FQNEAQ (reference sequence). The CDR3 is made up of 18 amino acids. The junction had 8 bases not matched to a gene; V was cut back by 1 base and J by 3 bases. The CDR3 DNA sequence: TGTGCCAGCAGCTTAGGGACAGGGGGGACAGCCTCTAATGAAAAACTGTTTTTT. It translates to CASSLGTGGTASNEKLFF. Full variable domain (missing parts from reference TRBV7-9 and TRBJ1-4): DTGVSQNPRHKITKRGQNVTFRCDPISEHNRLYWYRQTLGQGPEFLTYFQNEAQLEKSRLLSDRFSAERPKGSFSTLEIQRTEQGDSAMYLCASSLGTGGTASNEKLFFGSGTQLSVL.

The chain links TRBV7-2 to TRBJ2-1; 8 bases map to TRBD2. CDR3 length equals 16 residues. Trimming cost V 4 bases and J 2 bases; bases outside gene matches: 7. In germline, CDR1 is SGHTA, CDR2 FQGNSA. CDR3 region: CASSWVGGRTYNEQFF. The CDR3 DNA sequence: TGTGCCAGCAGCTGGGTTGGCGGGAGGACCTACAATGAGCAGTTCTTC.